These T cell receptor beta chains were read from a single sample in a study of human T cells and chemical hapten exposure. TCRdb re-analysed the RACE reads in MiXCR, keeping a single row per CDR3 protein. The sample gives 62,000 or so distinct CDR3 sequences, roughly 11% of which show up once; 4.5% to 6.5% is in the top ten. Sequencing was performed on whole blood, taken in connection with sensitization to the hapten diphenylcyclopropenone (DPC). These receptors were taken from a woman aged 50 to 60 with alopecia areata. Some clones in this sample may be carry-over from other donors' samples. The CDR3 runs from the conserved cysteine through the conserved F or W. D genes are given only for firm matches. Expanded clones get a size class; other rows say once, few or many, or leave the size out.

>-|TRBD1|TRBJ1-4|TRBV19
TGTGCCAGTTCCGATCCGGGACAGGGGGGCCCTGAAAAACTGTTTTTT
CASSDPGQGGPEKLFF
>many|TRBD1|TRBJ2-7|TRBV6-2/TRBV6-3
TGTGCCAGCAGTAAGGGGACAGGTCCCTACGAGCAGTACTTC
CASSKGTGPYEQYF
>-|TRBD1|TRBJ2-7|TRBV6-5
TGTGCCAGCAGAGGGACAGGCGTTGGAGAGCAGTACTTC
CASRGTGVGEQYF
>many|-|TRBJ2-7|TRBV18
TGTGCCAGCTCACGAGCTGGGGACCCCTACGAGCAGTACTTC
CASSRAGDPYEQYF
>many|TRBD2|TRBJ2-1|TRBV19
TGTGCCAGTAGTCCCCCCAGCGGGAGGGCCATTGAGCAGTTCTTC
CASSPPSGRAIEQFF
>-|TRBD1|TRBJ2-4|TRBV3-1
TGTGCCAGCAGCGCACGCCGGGGACAGCAAAACATTCAGTACTTC
CASSARRGQQNIQYF
>many|TRBD2|TRBJ2-1|TRBV11-2
TGTGCCAGCAGCTACTCTAGCGGGAGCAATGAGCAGTTCTTC
CASSYSSGSNEQFF
>many|-|TRBJ2-3|TRBV29-1
TGCAGCGTTGAAGCCAACGGGGACTTCCACTCAGATACGCAGTATTTT
CSVEANGDFHSDTQYF
>many|-|TRBJ1-1|TRBV12-3/TRBV12-4
TGTGCCAGCAGTTTTGTCCTAGGATCGAACACTGAAGCTTTCTTT
CASSFVLGSNTEAFF
>-|TRBD1|TRBJ2-6|TRBV18
TGTGCCAGCTCACCTGCCAGGGGGCGTGGGGCCAACGTCCTGACTTTC
CASSPARGRGANVLTF
>few|-|TRBJ2-1|TRBV14
TGTGCCAGCAGCCAATGGGGAAGCTCCTACAATGAGCAGTTCTTC
CASSQWGSSYNEQFF
>many|-|TRBJ1-2|TRBV7-2
TGTGCCAGCAGCTCCACCACTAACTATGGCTACACCTTC
CASSSTTNYGYTF
>many|-|TRBJ2-7|TRBV19
TGTGCCAGTAGTCCCCGGGATACCTACGAGCAGTACTTC
CASSPRDTYEQYF
>many|-|TRBJ2-6|TRBV6-2/TRBV6-3
TGTGCCAGCAGCCGGGGCGGCATTACGCCGGGGGCCAACGTCCTGACTTTC
CASSRGGITPGANVLTF
>few|-|TRBJ1-1|TRBV3-1
TGTGCCAGCAGCCAAGATCCCAGTCAGTGGTACACTGAAGCTTTCTTT
CASSQDPSQWYTEAFF
>many|-|TRBJ2-3|TRBV20-1
TGCAGTGCTCTGAGACCCGGGGTAGGCACAGATACGCAGTATTTT
CSALRPGVGTDTQYF
>few|TRBD1|TRBJ2-7|TRBV11-1
TGTGCCAGCAGCTTTGACAGGGAGTACGAGCAGTACTTC
CASSFDREYEQYF
>-|TRBD2|TRBJ2-2|TRBV6-5
TGTGCCAGCAGTTACTCAGCTAGCGGGAGGGCCGGGGACACCGGGGAGCTGTTTTTT
CASSYSASGRAGDTGELFF
>few|-|TRBJ1-1|TRBV10-3
TGTGCCATCAGTCTGGCGGCGAACACTGAAGCTTTCTTT
CAISLAANTEAFF
>few|-|TRBJ2-2|TRBV28
TGTGCCAGCTGTGGGGGGTTTCCCGGGGAGCTGTTTTTT
CASCGGFPGELFF
>-|-|TRBJ2-3|TRBV27
TGTGCCAGCAGTTTATCCGCCCTACCCACAGATACGCAGTATTTT
CASSLSALPTDTQYF
>-|TRBD2|TRBJ2-1|TRBV14
TGTGCCAGCAGCCTACCGGGACTAGCGGGAGGGAATGAGCAGTTCTTC
CASSLPGLAGGNEQFF
>many|-|TRBJ1-1|TRBV12-3/TRBV12-4
TGTGCCAGCAGCGGGGCCGCCACCCAGAACACTGAAGCTTTCTTT
CASSGAATQNTEAFF
>many|TRBD1|TRBJ2-5|TRBV20-1
TGCAGTGCGCAGGGGGATTTACAAGAGACCCAGTACTTC
CSAQGDLQETQYF
>many|-|TRBJ2-7|TRBV7-3
TGTGCCAGCAGCCCAGGGACATCTTCCTACGAGCAGTACTTC
CASSPGTSSYEQYF
>-|TRBD1|TRBJ2-7|TRBV28
TGTGTCTGCCGGGACAGCACCTACGAGCAGTACTTC
CVCRDSTYEQYF
>-|-|TRBJ2-3|TRBV3-1
TGTGCCAGCAGCTCCCTTTCAGGGCGTATCACAGATACGCAGTATTTT
CASSSLSGRITDTQYF